This T cell receptor beta chain was captured in a study of breast tumors, draining lymph nodes, adjacent tissues. Findings and limits, study-wide: Tumors had less TCR diversity than lymph nodes, more than nontumor tissue.

The lymph nodes were axillary draining lymph nodes from breast cancer patients. Germline V CDR1 and CDR2: SEHNR, FQNEAQ (reference sequence). The V end lost 5 bases, the J end lost 3 bases, and 17 bases lay between the germline ends. The CDR3 sequence is 15 residues long. With regard to this clonotype: Its antigen remains unknown.

TCRdb recomputed calls from the multiplex PCR reads with MiXCR, one row per CDR3 protein. The sample records fewer than 90,000 distinct CDR3 sequences, roughly 28% being singletons. The chain combines TRBV7-9 with TRBJ2-7; D might be TRBD1 or TRBD2, each matching 5 bases. The sequence derives from a female donor with breast cancer. Some clones in this sample may be carry-over from other donors' samples. Specimen: axillary lymph node tissue. The CDR3 DNA sequence: TGTGCCAGCAGCAGTCCTACGGGGCCCATCTACGAGCAGTACTTC. Protein sequence: CASSSPTGPIYEQYF.